This T cell receptor (beta chain) was observed in a study of T cell responses to AZD1222 COVID-19 vaccine. The study's findings and limits: The donors showed a predominance of white British ancestry and of females, with possible underestimation of clonal diversity. Repertoire sampling occurred only after the peak T cell response. Compared with day 0, the breadth and depth of the Spike-specific TCR repertoire rose significantly after two doses of AZD1222. Vaccine-related CD4 TCRs covered spike, predominating at 160-218 and 743-854.

This clone appeared a few times. Antigen: not known. The table came from immunoSEQ multiplex PCR; TCRdb's copy has only in-frame clones and leaves some out. The sample contains more than 75,000 clones, roughly nine tenths of which appear only once. The CDR3 covers 13 residues. CDR1 GTSNPN and CDR2 SVGIG come from the germline V gene (reference sequence). The ends were cut back, 5 bases at V and 2 bases at J, with 9 bases in the middle. The receptor comes from an adult in good health. This sample comprised peripheral blood, obtained on day 0 of AZD1222 vaccination. The chain employs TRBV30 and TRBJ2-2; a possible D gene is TRBD1 (6 bases). The CDR3 protein is CAWGQFNTGELFF. The CDR3 coding sequence is TGTGCCTGGGGACAGTTTAACACCGGGGAGCTGTTTTTT.